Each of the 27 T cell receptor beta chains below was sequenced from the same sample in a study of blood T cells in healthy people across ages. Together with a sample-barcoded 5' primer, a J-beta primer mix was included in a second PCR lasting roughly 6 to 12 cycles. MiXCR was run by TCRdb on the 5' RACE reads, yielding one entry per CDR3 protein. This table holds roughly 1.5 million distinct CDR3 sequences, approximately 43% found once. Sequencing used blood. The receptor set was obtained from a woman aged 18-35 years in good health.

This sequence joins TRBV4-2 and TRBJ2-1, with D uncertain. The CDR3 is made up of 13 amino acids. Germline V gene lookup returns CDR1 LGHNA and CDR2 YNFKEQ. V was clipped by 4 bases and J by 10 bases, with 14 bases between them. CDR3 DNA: TGTGCCAGCAGCCTACAGAGGCGTATGGAGCAGTTCTTC. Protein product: CASSLQRRMEQFF.

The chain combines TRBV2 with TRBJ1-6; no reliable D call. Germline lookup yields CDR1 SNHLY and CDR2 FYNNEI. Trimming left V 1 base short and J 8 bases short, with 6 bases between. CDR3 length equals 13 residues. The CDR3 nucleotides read TGTGCCAGCAGTGAAGGGATAGATTCACCCCTCCACTTT. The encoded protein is CASSEGIDSPLHF.

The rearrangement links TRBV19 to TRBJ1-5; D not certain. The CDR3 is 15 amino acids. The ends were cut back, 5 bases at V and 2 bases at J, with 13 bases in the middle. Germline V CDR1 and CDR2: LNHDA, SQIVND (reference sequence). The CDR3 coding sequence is TGTGCCAGTAGTGCCACTTCCAGCGGCAATCAGCCCCAGCATTTT. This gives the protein CASSATSSGNQPQHF.

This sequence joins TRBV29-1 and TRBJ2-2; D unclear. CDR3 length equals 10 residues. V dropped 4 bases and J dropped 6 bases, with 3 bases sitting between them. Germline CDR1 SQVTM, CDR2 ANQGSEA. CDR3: CSVVAGELFF. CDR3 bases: TGCAGCGTTGTGGCCGGGGAGCTGTTTTTT.

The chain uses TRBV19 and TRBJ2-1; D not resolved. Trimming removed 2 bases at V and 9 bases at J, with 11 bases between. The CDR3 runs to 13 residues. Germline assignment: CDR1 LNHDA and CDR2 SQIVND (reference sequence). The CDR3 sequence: CASSILRGAEQFF. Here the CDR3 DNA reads TGTGCCAGTAGTATACTAAGAGGTGCTGAGCAGTTCTTC. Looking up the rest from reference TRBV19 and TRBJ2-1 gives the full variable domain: DGGITQSPKYLFRKEGQNVTLSCEQNLNHDAMYWYRQDPGQGLRLIYYSQIVNDFQKGDIAEGYSVSREKKESFPLTVTSAQKNPTAFYLCASSILRGAEQFFGPGTRLTVL.

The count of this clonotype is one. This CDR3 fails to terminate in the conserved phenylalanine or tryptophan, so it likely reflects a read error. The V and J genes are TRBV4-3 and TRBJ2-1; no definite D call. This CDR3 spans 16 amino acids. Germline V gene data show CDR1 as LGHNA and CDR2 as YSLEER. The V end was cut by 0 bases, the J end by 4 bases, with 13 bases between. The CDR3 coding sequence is TGCGCCAGCAGCCAAGAAGCGTCCCGGGTTTACAATGAGCAGTTCGTC. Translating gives CASSQEASRVYNEQFV.

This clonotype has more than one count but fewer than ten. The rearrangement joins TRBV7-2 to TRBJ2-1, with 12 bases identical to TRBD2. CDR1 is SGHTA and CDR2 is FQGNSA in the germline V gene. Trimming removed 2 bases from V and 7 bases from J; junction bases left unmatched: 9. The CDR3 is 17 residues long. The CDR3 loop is CASSLRASGGALNEQFF. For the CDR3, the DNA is TGTGCCAGCAGCTTAAGGGCTAGCGGGGGGGCGTTGAATGAGCAGTTCTTC.

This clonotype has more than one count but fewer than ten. The CDR3 bases are TGCAGTGCCCTCCCGTTAGCGCTGAGCTCCTACAATGAGCAGTTCTTC. It is translated as CSALPLALSSYNEQFF. This chain joins TRBV20-1 and TRBJ2-1, with D tentatively TRBD2 (5 bases). CDR3 size: 16 residues. Trimming took off 6 bases at V and 0 bases at J, with 18 bases between the two ends. CDR1 DFQATT and CDR2 SNEGSKA come from the germline V gene (reference sequence).

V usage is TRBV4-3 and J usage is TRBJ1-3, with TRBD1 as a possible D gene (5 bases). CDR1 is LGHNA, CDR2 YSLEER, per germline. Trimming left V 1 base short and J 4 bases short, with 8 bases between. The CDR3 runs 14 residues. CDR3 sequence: CASSQAWGGNTIYF. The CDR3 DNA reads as TGCGCCAGCAGCCAAGCCTGGGGCGGAAACACCATATATTTT.

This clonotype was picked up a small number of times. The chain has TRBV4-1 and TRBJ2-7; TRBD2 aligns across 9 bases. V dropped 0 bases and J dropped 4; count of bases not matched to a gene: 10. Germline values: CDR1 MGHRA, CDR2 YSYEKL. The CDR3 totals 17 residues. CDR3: CASSQDWVRGGIYEQYF. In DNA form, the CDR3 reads TGCGCCAGCAGCCAAGATTGGGTGCGGGGGGGCATTTACGAGCAGTACTTC.

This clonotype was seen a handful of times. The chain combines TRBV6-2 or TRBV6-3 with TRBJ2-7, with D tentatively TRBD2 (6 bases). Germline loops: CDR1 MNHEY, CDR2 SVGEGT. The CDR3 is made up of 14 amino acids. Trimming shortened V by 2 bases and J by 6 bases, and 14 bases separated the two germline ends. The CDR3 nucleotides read TGTGCCAGCAGTTACGGAGGGACCACGAGCGAGCAGTACTTC. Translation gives CASSYGGTTSEQYF.

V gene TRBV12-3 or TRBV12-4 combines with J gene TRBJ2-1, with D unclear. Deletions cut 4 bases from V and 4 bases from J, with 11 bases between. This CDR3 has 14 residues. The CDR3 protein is CASSSASFYNEQFF. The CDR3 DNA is TGTGCCAGCAGTTCAGCTAGTTTTTACAATGAGCAGTTCTTC.

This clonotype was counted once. CDR3 sequence reads: CASSQDSGSRDQPQHF. DNA for the CDR3: TGCGCCAGCAGCCAAGATAGTGGGAGCAGGGATCAGCCCCAGCATTTT. This chain connects TRBV4-3 to TRBJ1-5; D perhaps matches TRBD1 (5 bases). This CDR3 has 16 residues. V was clipped by 0 bases and J by 5 bases, with 14 bases between them. CDR1 is LGHNA, CDR2 YSLEER, per germline.

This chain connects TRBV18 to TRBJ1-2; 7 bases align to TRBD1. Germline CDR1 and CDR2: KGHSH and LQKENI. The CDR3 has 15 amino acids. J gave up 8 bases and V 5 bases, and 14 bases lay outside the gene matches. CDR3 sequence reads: CASSTLLQGKEGYTF. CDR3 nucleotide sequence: TGTGCCAGCTCAACCCTCTTACAGGGGAAGGAGGGCTACACCTTC.

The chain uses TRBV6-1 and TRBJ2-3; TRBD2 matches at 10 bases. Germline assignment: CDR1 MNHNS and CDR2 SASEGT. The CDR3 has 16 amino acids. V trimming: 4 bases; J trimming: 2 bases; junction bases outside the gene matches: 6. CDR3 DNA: TGTGCCAGCAGTGTCGACCTAGCGGGGGTCACAGATACGCAGTATTTT. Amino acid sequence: CASSVDLAGVTDTQYF.

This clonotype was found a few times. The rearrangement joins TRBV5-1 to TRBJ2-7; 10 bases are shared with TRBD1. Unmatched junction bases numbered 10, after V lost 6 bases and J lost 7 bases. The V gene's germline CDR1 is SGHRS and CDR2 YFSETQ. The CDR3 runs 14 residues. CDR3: CASNRQGASYEQYF. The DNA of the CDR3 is TGCGCCAGCAATCGACAGGGGGCGAGTTATGAGCAGTACTTC.

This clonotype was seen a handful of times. The CDR3 DNA is TGTGCCAGCAGTGAGCTAGCGGACTCCCAAGAGACCCAGTACTTC. It translates to CASSELADSQETQYF. This rearrangement joins TRBV6-1 to TRBJ2-5; 7 nucleotides align to TRBD2. Germline loops: CDR1 MNHNS, CDR2 SASEGT. This CDR3 comprises 15 residues. The V gene end was trimmed by 3 bases and the J gene end by 1 base; junction bases not matched to a gene: 5.

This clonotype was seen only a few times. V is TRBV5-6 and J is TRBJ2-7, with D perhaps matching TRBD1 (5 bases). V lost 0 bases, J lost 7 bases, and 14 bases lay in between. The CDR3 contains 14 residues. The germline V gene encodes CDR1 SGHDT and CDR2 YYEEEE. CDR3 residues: CASSLGRQLTEQYF. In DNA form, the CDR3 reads TGTGCCAGCAGCTTGGGCCGACAGCTTACGGAGCAGTACTTC. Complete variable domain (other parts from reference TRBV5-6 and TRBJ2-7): DAGVTQSPTHLIKTRGQQVTLRCSPKSGHDTVSWYQQALGQGPQFIFQYYEEEERQRGNFPDRFSGHQFPNYSSELNVNALLLGDSALYLCASSLGRQLTEQYFGPGTRLTVT.

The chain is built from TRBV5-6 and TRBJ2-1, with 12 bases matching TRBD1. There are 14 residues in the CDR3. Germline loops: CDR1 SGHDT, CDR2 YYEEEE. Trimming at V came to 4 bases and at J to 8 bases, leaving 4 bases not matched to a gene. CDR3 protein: CASSQGQGAYEQFF. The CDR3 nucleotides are TGTGCCAGCAGCCAGGGACAGGGGGCATATGAGCAGTTCTTC.

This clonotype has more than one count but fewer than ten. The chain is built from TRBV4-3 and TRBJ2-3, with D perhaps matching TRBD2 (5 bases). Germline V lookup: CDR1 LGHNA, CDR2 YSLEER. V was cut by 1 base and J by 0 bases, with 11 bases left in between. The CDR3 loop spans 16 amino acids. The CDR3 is CASSQVPRASTDTQYF. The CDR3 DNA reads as TGCGCCAGCAGCCAAGTTCCGCGGGCGAGCACAGATACGCAGTATTTT.

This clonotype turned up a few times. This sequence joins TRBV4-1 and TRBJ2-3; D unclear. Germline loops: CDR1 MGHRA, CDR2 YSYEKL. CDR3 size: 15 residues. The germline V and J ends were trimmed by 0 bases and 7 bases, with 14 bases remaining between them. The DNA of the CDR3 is TGCGCCAGCAGCCAAGATCGAGCTGAGAGAAATACGCAGTATTTT. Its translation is CASSQDRAERNTQYF.

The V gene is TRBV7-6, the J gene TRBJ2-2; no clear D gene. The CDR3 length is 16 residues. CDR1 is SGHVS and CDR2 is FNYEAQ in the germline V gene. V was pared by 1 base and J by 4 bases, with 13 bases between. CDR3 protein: CASSLDYGSGTGELFF. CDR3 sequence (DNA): TGTGCCAGCAGCTTAGACTACGGGTCGGGCACCGGGGAGCTGTTTTTT.

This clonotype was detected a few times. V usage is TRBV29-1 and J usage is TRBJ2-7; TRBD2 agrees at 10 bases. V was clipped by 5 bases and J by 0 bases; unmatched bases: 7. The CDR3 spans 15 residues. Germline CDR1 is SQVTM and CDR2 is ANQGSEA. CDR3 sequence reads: CSVFNWTSGSYEQYF. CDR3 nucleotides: TGCAGCGTTTTTAATTGGACTAGCGGCTCCTACGAGCAGTACTTC.

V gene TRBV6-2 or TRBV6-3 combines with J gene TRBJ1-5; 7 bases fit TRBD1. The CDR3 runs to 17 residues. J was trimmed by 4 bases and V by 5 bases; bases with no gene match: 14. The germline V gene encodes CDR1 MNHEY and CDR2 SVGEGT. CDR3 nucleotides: TGTGCCAGCAGTGATCTAACGGGACAGCTTTTTAATCAGCCCCAGCATTTT. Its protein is CASSDLTGQLFNQPQHF.

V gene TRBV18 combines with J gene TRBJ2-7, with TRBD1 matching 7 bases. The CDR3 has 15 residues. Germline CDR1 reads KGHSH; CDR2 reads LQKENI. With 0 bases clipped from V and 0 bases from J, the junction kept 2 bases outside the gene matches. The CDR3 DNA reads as TGTGCCAGCTCACCACCGACAGGGAGCTCCTACGAGCAGTACTTC. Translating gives CASSPPTGSSYEQYF.

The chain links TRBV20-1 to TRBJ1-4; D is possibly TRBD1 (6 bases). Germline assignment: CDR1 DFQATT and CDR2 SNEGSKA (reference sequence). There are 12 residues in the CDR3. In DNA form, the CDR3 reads TGCACCCCGGGACAACCTAATGAAAAACTGTTTTTT. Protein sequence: CTPGQPNEKLFF.

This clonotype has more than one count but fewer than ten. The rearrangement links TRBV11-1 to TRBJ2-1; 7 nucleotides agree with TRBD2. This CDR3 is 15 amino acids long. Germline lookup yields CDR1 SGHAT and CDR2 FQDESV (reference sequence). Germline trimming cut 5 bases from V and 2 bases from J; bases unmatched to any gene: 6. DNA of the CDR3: TGTGCCAGCAGCCCAGGACTAGTCCCCTACAATGAGCAGTTCTTC. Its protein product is CASSPGLVPYNEQFF.